The sequence of this T cell receptor (beta chain) was determined in a study of OX40 agonist ivuxolimab in advanced cancers. Study information: Prior therapy, whether anti-PD-1, anti-PD-L1 or anti-CTLA-4, was allowed, and less than 45% had some. General study findings and limits: The specificity for antigen of the expanded peripheral T cells was not determined.

With respect to this clone: What it recognizes is unknown.

Germline values: CDR1 SQVTM, CDR2 ANQGSEA. V was clipped by 4 bases and J by 6 bases, with 13 bases between them. The CDR3 is 12 residues long. The assay was immunoSEQ multiplex PCR, and TCRdb's table has in-frame clones only and misses some. This table has 65,000 to 75,000 clones, around 83% appearing once. This clonotype originated in an adult with an advanced solid tumor such as melanoma, head and neck, liver or kidney cancer. The chain couples TRBV29-1 to TRBJ2-7; D tentatively reads TRBD1 or TRBD2 (5 bases each). Sequencing used CD4+ or CD8+ T cells sorted from blood, obtained in a trial of the OX40 agonist ivuxolimab. The CDR3 DNA reads TGCAGCGTTGGAGGGACCCCGGGCGAGCAGTACTTC. Protein: CSVGGTPGEQYF.